Included here is one T cell receptor (beta chain) sequence, with context. The antigen remains unidentified. Other nucleotide sequences in the sample specify the same CDR3. This record comes from a study of immune cell composition in non-small cell lung cancer. Study-wide results and limits: Lung squamous cell carcinoma tumours had significantly higher top 10 clone scores and productive clonality than lung adenocarcinoma.

Deletions cut 1 base from V and 4 bases from J, with 5 bases between. The germline CDR1 and CDR2 sequences are SGHNT and YENEEA. The CDR3 totals 13 residues. The protocol was immunoSEQ multiplex PCR, while the TCRdb copy is restricted to in-frame clones and leaves out a portion. The data contain 15,000 or so clones, over 75% of them singletons. Specimen: lung tumor tissue. V and J are TRBV11-3 and TRBJ1-5, with D unclear. This clonotype was obtained from a human donor with non-small cell lung cancer. The CDR3 here is CASSLGSNQPQHF. As DNA, the CDR3 is TGTGCCAGCAGCTTAGGATCAAATCAGCCCCAGCATTTT.